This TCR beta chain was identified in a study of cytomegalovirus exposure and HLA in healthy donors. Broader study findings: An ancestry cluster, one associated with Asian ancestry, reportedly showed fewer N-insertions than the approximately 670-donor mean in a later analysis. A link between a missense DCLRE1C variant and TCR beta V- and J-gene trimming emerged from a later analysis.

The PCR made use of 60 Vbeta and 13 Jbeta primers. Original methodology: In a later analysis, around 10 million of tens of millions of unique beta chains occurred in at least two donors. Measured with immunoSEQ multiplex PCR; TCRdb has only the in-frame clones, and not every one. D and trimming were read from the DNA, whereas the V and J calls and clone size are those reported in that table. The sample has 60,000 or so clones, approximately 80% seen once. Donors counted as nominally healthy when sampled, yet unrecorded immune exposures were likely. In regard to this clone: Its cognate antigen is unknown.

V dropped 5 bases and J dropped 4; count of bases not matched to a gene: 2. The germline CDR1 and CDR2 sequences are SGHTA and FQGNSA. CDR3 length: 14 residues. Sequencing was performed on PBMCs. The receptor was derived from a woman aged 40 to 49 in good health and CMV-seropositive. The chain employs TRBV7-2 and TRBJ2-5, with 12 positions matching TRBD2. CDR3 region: CASSETSGGETQYF. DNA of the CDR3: TGTGCCAGCAGCGAGACTAGCGGGGGAGAGACCCAGTACTTC.